Following are 30 T cell receptor beta chains from one sample sequenced in a study of T cells in Graves' hyperthyroidism and ophthalmopathy. Amplified TCR beta CDR3 regions derived from RNA transcripts. HTBI primers were used for first-round RT-PCR of the TCR CDR3. TCRdb used MiXCR to reprocess the multiplex PCR reads, holding one entry per CDR3 protein. The sample has more than 650,000 distinct CDR3 sequences; approximately 14% are singletons. Sequenced sample: blood. The source of these receptors is a woman aged 18-29 years with Graves' hyperthyroidism.

This clonotype came up many times. The chain carries TRBV2 and TRBJ1-1; D possibly corresponds to TRBD1 (6 bases). Germline V gives CDR1 SNHLY, CDR2 FYNNEI. V was shortened by 3 bases and J by 1 base, with 15 bases between the two germline ends. The CDR3 runs to 16 residues. The CDR3 DNA reads TGTGCCAGCAGTGACAAGTTTACAGGGCAGAACACTGAAGCTTTCTTT. It specifies CASSDKFTGQNTEAFF.

The table lists this clonotype with many counts. V and J are TRBV11-3 and TRBJ2-7; 7 bases align to TRBD2. CDR1 and CDR2 (germline): SGHNT, YENEEA. Germline trimming cut 6 bases from V and 3 bases from J; bases unmatched to any gene: 8. The CDR3 has 14 residues. The CDR3 sequence is CASSERERDYEQYF. CDR3 nucleotides: TGTGCCAGCAGTGAGCGGGAAAGGGACTACGAGCAGTACTTC.

The table lists this clonotype with a few counts. This chain uses TRBV2 with TRBJ2-5, with D possibly TRBD2 on 5 matching bases. This CDR3 comprises 13 residues. The germline V gene encodes CDR1 SNHLY and CDR2 FYNNEI. Trimming shortened V by 7 bases and J by 0 bases, and 9 bases separated the two germline ends. CDR3 region: CASNKGDQETQYF. CDR3 DNA: TGTGCCAGCAATAAGGGAGACCAAGAGACCCAGTACTTC. The complete variable domain, with remaining parts taken from reference TRBV2 and TRBJ2-5, reads EPEVTQTPSHQVTQMGQEVILRCVPISNHLYFYWYRQILGQKVEFLVSFYNNEISEKSEIFDDQFSVERPDGSNFTLKIRSTKLEDSAMYFCASNKGDQETQYFGPGTRLLVL.

This clonotype was seen a handful of times. The chain carries TRBV4-1 and TRBJ1-1; possible D gene TRBD1, 5 bases. CDR3 size: 13 residues. CDR1 is MGHRA and CDR2 is YSYEKL in the germline V gene. V was pared by 4 bases and J by 9 bases, with 15 bases between. Here the CDR3 DNA reads TGCGCCAGCAGCCCCCCCGTGGGGGAGAAAGCTTTCTTT. Translation: CASSPPVGEKAFF.

The CDR3: CASSYHTSGRAKNIQYF. In DNA form, the CDR3 reads TGTGCCAGCAGTTACCACACTAGCGGGAGAGCCAAAAACATTCAGTACTTC. The rearrangement links TRBV6-2 or TRBV6-3 to TRBJ2-4, with 11 bases matching TRBD2. CDR1 and CDR2 from the germline V gene are MNHEY and SVGEGT. This CDR3 region has 17 residues. V lost 2 bases to trimming and J lost 0 bases; unmatched junction nucleotides: 3.

The chain is built from TRBV28 and TRBJ2-7; 13 bases are shared with TRBD2. Trimming took 2 bases from V and 1 from J; bases not matched to a gene: 14. CDR1 MDHEN and CDR2 SYDVKM come from the germline V gene. The CDR3 contains 20 residues. DNA for the CDR3: TGTGCCAGCAGTTTAGGGACTAGCGGGAAGACTTATCCATTTTCCTACGAGCAGTACTTC. This codes for CASSLGTSGKTYPFSYEQYF.

The chain joins TRBV27 to TRBJ1-2; 12 bases fit TRBD1. Germline V gene lookup returns CDR1 MNHEY and CDR2 SMNVEV (reference sequence). J gave up 3 bases and V 5 bases, and 1 base lay outside the gene matches. This CDR3 has 14 amino acids. The CDR3 reads CASSGTGGHYGYTF. DNA for the CDR3: TGTGCCAGCAGTGGGACAGGGGGCCACTATGGCTACACCTTC.

This clonotype was seen more than once but under ten times. The V gene is TRBV5-8, the J gene TRBJ1-2; TRBD1 matches 9 bases. This CDR3 has 14 amino acids. The J segment lost 4 bases and the V segment lost 4 bases, leaving 5 bases of the junction unmatched. The germline V gene has CDR1 SGHTS and CDR2 YDEGEE. CDR3 residues: CASSLGQGPYGYTF. The CDR3 DNA reads TGTGCCAGCAGCCTGGGACAGGGCCCCTATGGCTACACCTTC.

This clonotype was detected ten times or more. The chain uses TRBV28 and TRBJ2-7, with 9 positions matching TRBD2. The CDR3 consists of 14 residues. The J segment lost 3 bases and the V segment lost 5 bases, leaving 5 bases of the junction unmatched. Germline-derived CDR1 and CDR2 are MDHEN and SYDVKM. CDR3 in DNA: TGTGCCAGCAGTGCGTCTAGCGGGGTCTACGAGCAGTACTTC. Translating it yields CASSASSGVYEQYF.

V gene TRBV7-6 combines with J gene TRBJ2-6, with D uncertain. Deletions cut 5 bases from V and 2 bases from J, with 13 bases between. CDR3 length equals 16 residues. Germline-derived CDR1 and CDR2 are SGHVS and FNYEAQ. The CDR3 region is CASSPLKTPGANVLTF. The CDR3 DNA follows: TGTGCCAGCAGCCCCCTCAAGACTCCTGGGGCCAACGTCCTGACTTTC.

This clonotype has a count of ten or more. The rearrangement joins TRBV18 to TRBJ2-1; D may match TRBD1 or TRBD2 (5 bases each). The length of the CDR3 is 15 residues. V lost 3 bases and J lost 7, with 16 bases in between. In germline, CDR1 is KGHSH, CDR2 LQKENI. CDR3 protein: CASSPGPRSLNEQFF. CDR3 bases: TGTGCCAGCTCACCGGGACCGAGGTCCCTAAATGAGCAGTTCTTC.

This clonotype was seen only a few times. This chain links TRBV18 with TRBJ2-7, with D maybe TRBD1 (6 bases). Germline V gene sequence: CDR1 KGHSH, CDR2 LQKENI. The CDR3 is made up of 13 amino acids. V lost 4 bases to trimming and J lost 3 bases, with 10 bases between them. The CDR3 sequence: CASSHKQGYEQYF. The CDR3 region has the DNA TGTGCCAGCTCACACAAACAGGGCTACGAGCAGTACTTC.

Only a few counts were recorded for this clonotype. The rearrangement links TRBV5-4 to TRBJ2-2; 8 bases fit TRBD2. Germline V lookup: CDR1 SGHNT, CDR2 YYREEE (reference sequence). V lost 0 bases and J lost 2; bases outside the gene matches: 3. The CDR3 length is 16 residues. CDR3 amino acids: CASSLGGRPNTGELFF. Written as DNA, the CDR3 is TGTGCCAGCAGCTTGGGCGGGAGGCCCAACACCGGGGAGCTGTTTTTT. The whole variable domain, filled in from reference TRBV5-4 and TRBJ2-2, reads ETGVTQSPTHLIKTRGQQVTLRCSSQSGHNTVSWYQQALGQGPQFIFQYYREEENGRGNFPPRFSGLQFPNYSSELNVNALELDDSALYLCASSLGGRPNTGELFFGEGSRLTVL.

The chain couples TRBV20-1 to TRBJ1-6; D is ambiguous. The CDR3 length is 16 residues. CDR1 is DFQATT, CDR2 SNEGSKA, per germline (reference sequence). The germline V and J ends were trimmed by 0 bases and 9 bases, with 18 bases remaining between them. For the CDR3, the DNA is TGCAGTGCTAGAGACCGGACGAGCTTAAACCCTTCACCCCTCCACTTT. Protein product: CSARDRTSLNPSPLHF.

The chain recombines TRBV6-5 with TRBJ2-5; 7 nucleotides align to TRBD2. Looked up from germline, CDR1 is MNHEY and CDR2 is SVGAGI. The V segment lost 2 bases and the J segment 2 bases; nucleotides outside the gene matches: 5. This CDR3 is built from 15 residues. CDR3 in amino acids: CASSYPLAQQETQYF. Written as DNA, the CDR3 is TGTGCCAGCAGTTACCCACTAGCGCAACAAGAGACCCAGTACTTC.

The V and J genes are TRBV6-5 and TRBJ2-3; D call uncertain. The germline V and J ends were trimmed by 2 bases and 2 bases, with 11 bases remaining between them. CDR3 length equals 15 residues. Germline loops: CDR1 MNHEY, CDR2 SVGAGI. CDR3 in amino acids: CASSYSLGFTDTQYF. In DNA form, the CDR3 reads TGTGCCAGCAGTTACAGTTTAGGCTTCACAGATACGCAGTATTTT.

Notes on this clonotype: The junction departs from germline at one end; a sequencing error may be responsible. The chain is built from TRBV3-1 and TRBJ2-7, with D perhaps assigned TRBD1 or TRBD2 (5 bases each). This CDR3 contains 16 residues. Germline CDR1 is LGHDT and CDR2 is YNNKEL (reference sequence). CDR3 amino acids: CASSGAPAESSYEQYF. The CDR3 coding sequence is TGCGCCAGCAGTGGGGCGCCAGCGGAGAGCTCCTACGAGCAGTACTTC.

In DNA, the CDR3 is TGTGCCAGCAGCGATACAGGGCACGATCAGCCCCAGCATTTT. Its protein product is CASSDTGHDQPQHF. The V call is TRBV12-3 or TRBV12-4, the J call TRBJ1-5, with D tentatively TRBD1 (6 bases). V lost 6 bases, J lost 5 bases, and 14 bases lay in between. The length of the CDR3 is 14 residues.

V is TRBV7-3 and J is TRBJ2-1; maybe TRBD2 (5 bases). The CDR3 totals 15 residues. Trimming took 5 bases from V and 4 from J, leaving 15 bases between them. Germline V gives CDR1 SGHTA, CDR2 FQGTGA. CDR3 in amino acids: CASSPTMIAYNEQFF. CDR3 nucleotides: TGTGCCAGCAGCCCGACGATGATAGCGTACAATGAGCAGTTCTTC.

This clonotype occurred many times. This chain joins TRBV7-2 and TRBJ2-5; no definite D call. This CDR3 is built from 15 residues. V shed 1 base and J shed 5 bases, with 14 bases lying between them. The germline CDR1 and CDR2 sequences are SGHTA and FQGNSA. This CDR3 reads CASSLVSSPGETQYF. The CDR3 nucleotides read TGTGCCAGCAGCTTAGTCAGCAGCCCCGGGGAGACCCAGTACTTC.

This clonotype was counted a few times. V is TRBV7-9 and J is TRBJ1-4, with D perhaps matching TRBD1 (6 bases). Germline V gene lookup returns CDR1 SEHNR and CDR2 FQNEAQ (reference sequence). V gave up 6 bases and J gave up 5 bases, with 16 bases separating them. The CDR3 is 15 residues long. CDR3 sequence: CASSELQGANEKLFF. The CDR3, as DNA: TGTGCCAGCAGTGAGTTACAGGGCGCAAATGAAAAACTGTTTTTT.

V is TRBV9 and J is TRBJ1-1, with 9 bases lining up with TRBD1. Germline V lookup: CDR1 SGDLS, CDR2 YYNGEE. The CDR3 contains 19 residues. With V trimmed by 1 base and J by 1 base, 14 bases remained unmatched. The CDR3: CASSVNPKIQGARNTEAFF. CDR3 nucleotide sequence: TGTGCCAGCAGCGTAAACCCCAAGATACAGGGGGCGCGGAACACTGAAGCTTTCTTT.

This clonotype was found many times. V gene TRBV7-9 combines with J gene TRBJ2-7; the D gene is possibly TRBD2 (5 bases). Germline V lookup: CDR1 SEHNR, CDR2 FQNEAQ (reference sequence). The CDR3 loop spans 15 amino acids. Trimming left V 1 base short and J 2 bases short, with 12 bases between. CDR3 nucleotides: TGTGCCAGCAGCTTAGGCGGTAGCGCAGCCTACGAGCAGTACTTC. Its translation: CASSLGGSAAYEQYF.

The chain links TRBV14 to TRBJ2-3; 7 bases are a match to TRBD2. CDR1 SGHDN and CDR2 FVKESK come from the germline V gene. The CDR3 is 14 residues long. Trimming took 3 bases from V and 6 from J; bases not matched to a gene: 6. Here the CDR3 DNA reads TGTGCCAGCAGCCATTCCGGGAGGATGGATACGCAGTATTTT. It specifies CASSHSGRMDTQYF.

This clonotype came up a few times. The chain is built from TRBV27 and TRBJ1-2; D is unclear. In germline, CDR1 is MNHEY, CDR2 SMNVEV (reference sequence). The CDR3 covers 15 residues. Trimming shortened V by 1 base and J by 8 bases, and 17 bases separated the two germline ends. CDR3 residues: CASSLWAGPPSGYTF. The DNA of the CDR3 is TGTGCCAGCAGTTTATGGGCAGGCCCTCCGAGCGGCTACACCTTC.

This clonotype was counted at least ten times. V and J are TRBV4-2 and TRBJ1-1; D unclear. CDR3 length: 15 amino acids. Germline V gene data show CDR1 as LGHNA and CDR2 as YNFKEQ. V shed 4 bases and J shed 3 bases, with 15 bases lying between them. This CDR3 is CASSPDGSPYTEAFF. As DNA, the CDR3 is TGTGCCAGCAGCCCGGACGGCTCCCCATACACTGAAGCTTTCTTT.

This clonotype appeared many times. This sequence joins TRBV27 and TRBJ2-3; a possible D gene is TRBD1 (6 bases). This CDR3 is 18 amino acids long. Trimming took off 6 bases at V and 0 bases at J, with 22 bases between the two ends. The V gene's germline CDR1 is MNHEY and CDR2 SMNVEV (reference sequence). This chain's CDR3 is CASSPWPHRDPSTDTQYF. The CDR3 coding sequence is TGTGCCAGCAGCCCCTGGCCGCACAGGGACCCTAGCACAGATACGCAGTATTTT.

CDR3 nucleotide sequence: TGCGCCAGCAGCTTGATGGCGGGAGGAGTCTACGAGCAGTACTTC. It encodes CASSLMAGGVYEQYF. J is TRBJ2-7 and V is TRBV5-1, with 8 bases identical to TRBD2. Trimming cost V 1 base and J 3 bases; bases outside gene matches: 6. Germline lookup yields CDR1 SGHRS and CDR2 YFSETQ. The CDR3 consists of 15 residues.

Points on this clonotype: The CDR3 end shows no conserved phenylalanine or tryptophan, and so a read error is likely. The chain has TRBV5-4 and TRBJ2-1; 8 positions match TRBD2. The germline V gene has CDR1 SGHNT and CDR2 YYREEE (reference sequence). V was pared by 2 bases and J by 3 bases, with 1 base of the junction left unmatched. The CDR3 runs 14 residues. The CDR3 region is CASSFSGSYNEQFS. CDR3 coding DNA: TGTGCCAGCAGCTTCAGCGGGAGCTACAATGAGCAGTTCTCC.

At least ten counts were recorded for this clonotype. The CDR3 DNA sequence: TGTGCCTGGAGTCTCGACAGCACAGATACGCAGTATTTT. Translating it yields CAWSLDSTDTQYF. V and J are TRBV30 and TRBJ2-3; D gene unclear. Germline loops: CDR1 GTSNPN, CDR2 SVGIG (reference sequence). This CDR3 has 13 residues. Trimming removed 2 bases from V and 0 bases from J, with 6 bases in between.